The 8 T cell receptor beta chains below come from one sample, sequenced in a study of T-cell memory formation after mild COVID-19. Each CDR3 protein gets one entry after TCRdb re-called the 5' RACE reads with MiXCR. The sample yields fewer than 450,000 distinct CDR3 sequences, approximately 24% seen once. The sample was PBMCs or a T cell subset sorted from them (not recorded which). The receptors were sampled from an adult woman who had mild COVID-19 (a few samples of this study predate the infection). Cell type and time point are not known.

This clonotype has more than one count but fewer than ten. The V and J genes are TRBV5-1 and TRBJ2-7; D not resolved. V shed 0 bases and J shed 0 bases, with 10 bases lying between them. The CDR3 consists of 15 residues. The germline V gene encodes CDR1 SGHRS and CDR2 YFSETQ. CDR3 in DNA: TGCGCCAGCAGCTTGGACTTGAGTGGCTCCTACGAGCAGTACTTC. Protein sequence: CASSLDLSGSYEQYF.

V and J are TRBV10-3 and TRBJ2-5; a possible D gene is TRBD2 (6 bases). V was cut by 10 bases and J by 2 bases, with 11 bases left in between. The CDR3 has 12 amino acids. Germline V gives CDR1 ENHRY, CDR2 SYGVKD. CDR3 sequence reads: CASGVGQETQYF. The CDR3 DNA reads as TGTGCCAGCGGGGTGGGACAAGAGACCCAGTACTTC.

Concerning this clonotype itself: A much bigger clone sits one base away, suggesting this may be a read error. V and J are TRBV27 and TRBJ1-1; possible D gene TRBD1, 6 bases. The V end was cut by 4 bases, the J end by 7 bases, with 13 bases between. The CDR3 totals 13 residues. Germline V gene data show CDR1 as MNHEY and CDR2 as SMNVEV (reference sequence). The CDR3 loop is CASSSPDRNEAFF. The CDR3, as DNA: TGTGCCAGCAGTTCCCCCGACAGGAATGAAGCTTTCTTT.

The chain combines TRBV6-1 with TRBJ2-2; D might be TRBD1 (6 bases). Germline V gene data show CDR1 as MNHNS and CDR2 as SASEGT. The CDR3 spans 14 residues. The V gene lost 9 bases and the J gene lost 5 bases, with 16 bases spanning the gap. The CDR3 reads CASGEPGTTGELFF. In nucleotides, the CDR3 is TGTGCCAGTGGCGAACCAGGGACAACCGGGGAGCTGTTTTTT.

The rearrangement links TRBV20-1 to TRBJ2-7; 8 positions agree with TRBD1. The CDR3 runs to 12 residues. Germline-derived CDR1 and CDR2 are DFQATT and SNEGSKA (reference sequence). Trimming took 6 bases from V and 5 from J; bases not matched to a gene: 6. This CDR3 is CSAEGQDHEQYF. DNA of the CDR3: TGCAGTGCCGAGGGACAGGACCACGAGCAGTACTTC.

This clonotype has just a few counts. The V gene is TRBV10-3, the J gene TRBJ2-3; a possible D gene is TRBD2 (6 bases). Germline values: CDR1 ENHRY, CDR2 SYGVKD. Trimming stripped 11 bases from V and 1 base from J, with 13 bases between. The CDR3 is 13 amino acids. The CDR3: CAGRREGTDTQYF. The CDR3 region has the DNA TGTGCCGGACGGAGGGAAGGCACAGATACGCAGTATTTT.

V and J are TRBV18 and TRBJ2-3; 8 bases map to TRBD2. The V and J ends lost 2 bases and 1 base, in that order; junction bases with no gene match: 5. The V gene's germline CDR1 is KGHSH and CDR2 LQKENI. This CDR3 contains 16 residues. Here the CDR3 reads CASSPNALAGTDTQYF. CDR3 DNA sequence: TGTGCCAGCTCACCAAACGCACTAGCGGGCACAGATACGCAGTATTTT.

The chain has TRBV7-2 and TRBJ2-2; D is perhaps TRBD1 (7 bases). Germline CDR1 SGHTA, CDR2 FQGNSA. This CDR3 is built from 17 residues. Trimming stripped 1 base from V and 4 bases from J, with 16 bases between. The CDR3 DNA reads TGTGCCAGCAGCTTAGTTGGAGGGGGCGCTACCACCGGGGAGCTGTTTTTT. Protein: CASSLVGGGATTGELFF.